These 14 T cell receptor beta chains were sequenced from one sample in a study of cytomegalovirus exposure and HLA in healthy donors (dated by TCRdb to the late 2010s). The method behind the library was the immunoSEQ multiplex PCR assay. A mixture of 60 forward primers for TCR Vbeta segments and 13 reverse primers for TCR Jbeta segments was used in the multiplex PCR. TCRdb re-hosts the immuneACCESS table, in-frame sequences only. Its copies lack some clones; in the studies checked, an unresolved V gene accounts for under half of them, and the cause for the rest is not known. The sample table holds approximately 210,000 clones, of which about four fifths were seen once. Approximately 0.4% of the sample comes from the top ten. Source material: PBMCs. The receptors shown here come from a male donor in good health and CMV-seropositive.

The chain is built from TRBV9 and TRBJ2-1; maybe TRBD2 (5 bases). Germline CDR1 and CDR2: SGDLS and YYNGEE. The CDR3 totals 16 residues. The V gene lost 3 bases and the J gene lost 9 bases, with 22 bases spanning the gap. The CDR3 region has the DNA TGTGCCAGCAGCGCGATCTCCGGGGATATTTCTGGTGAGCAGTTCTTC. This encodes CASSAISGDISGEQFF.

The chain couples TRBV6-4 to TRBJ2-6; D not resolved. Trimming cost V 3 bases and J 0 bases, with 12 bases left between them. The CDR3 contains 17 residues. The germline gives CDR1 MRHNA, CDR2 SNTAGT. Here the CDR3 reads CASSDGRLSSGANVLTF. CDR3 DNA sequence: TGTGCCAGCAGTGATGGCAGGCTTAGCTCTGGGGCCAACGTCCTGACTTTC.

The J gene is TRBJ2-7, the V gene TRBV7-2, with 8 positions matching TRBD1. Per germline, CDR1 SGHTA and CDR2 FQGNSA. The CDR3 is made up of 14 amino acids. The trim removed 3 bases at V and 3 bases at J, leaving 4 bases unmatched. The CDR3 nucleotides are TGTGCCAGCAGCTTGGACAGGGCAGGCTACGAGCAGTACTTC. It is translated as CASSLDRAGYEQYF.

This clone was observed a few times. The rearrangement joins TRBV27 to TRBJ2-5, with D maybe TRBD1 (6 bases). The assigned J gene may be wrong: the sequence end matches TRBJ2-7 better. The CDR3 loop spans 15 amino acids. Germline values: CDR1 MNHEY, CDR2 SMNVEV (reference sequence). CDR3 sequence: CASSFPDRPSAEQYF. CDR3 coding DNA: TGTGCCAGCAGTTTCCCCGACAGGCCCTCCGCCGAGCAGTACTTC.

The rearrangement links TRBV19 to TRBJ1-1; a possible D gene is TRBD1 (5 bases). Trimming removed 1 base from V and 4 bases from J, with 16 bases in between. The CDR3 spans 16 residues. Germline values: CDR1 LNHDA, CDR2 SQIVND (reference sequence). The CDR3: CASSIVSPQGTTEAFF. DNA of the CDR3: TGTGCCAGTAGTATAGTGTCCCCGCAGGGTACCACTGAAGCTTTCTTT.

The chain combines TRBV5-6 with TRBJ1-1; 7 positions agree with TRBD1. The germline V gene has CDR1 SGHDT and CDR2 YYEEEE. This CDR3 region has 13 residues. Germline trimming cut 3 bases from V and 5 bases from J; bases unmatched to any gene: 4. CDR3 sequence: CASSSEQGTEAFF. The CDR3 DNA reads as TGTGCCAGCAGCTCAGAACAGGGGACTGAAGCTTTCTTT.

V and J are TRBV9 and TRBJ1-2; perhaps TRBD1 as D (6 bases). Germline-derived CDR1 and CDR2 are SGDLS and YYNGEE. Trimming stripped 0 bases from V and 3 bases from J, with 21 bases between. The CDR3 loop spans 18 amino acids. The CDR3 coding sequence is TGTGCCAGCAGCGTAGTTGGGGGGGCCGAGGGTGGTTACTATGGCTACACCTTC. Encoded protein: CASSVVGGAEGGYYGYTF. Filled out from reference TRBV9 and TRBJ1-2, the complete variable domain reads DSGVTQTPKHLITATGQRVTLRCSPRSGDLSVYWYQQSLDQGLQFLIQYYNGEERAKGNILERFSAQQFPDLHSELNLSSLELGDSALYFCASSVVGGAEGGYYGYTFGSGTRLTVV.

The sample holds a few counts of this clone. The rearrangement uses TRBV5-1 and TRBJ2-5; D might be TRBD2 (6 bases). This CDR3 has 14 residues. V shed 3 bases and J shed 4 bases, with 13 bases lying between them. Germline loops: CDR1 SGHRS, CDR2 YFSETQ. Here the CDR3 reads CASSYGTGRETQYF. In nucleotides, the CDR3 is TGCGCCAGCAGCTACGGGACTGGGAGAGAGACCCAGTACTTC.

This clone appeared a few times. The chain employs TRBV7-3 and TRBJ2-1, with D unclear. CDR3 length equals 14 residues. In germline, CDR1 is SGHTA, CDR2 FQGTGA. Trimming removed 2 bases from V and 3 bases from J, with 8 bases in between. The CDR3 sequence is CASSLARNYNEQFF. The DNA of the CDR3 is TGTGCCAGCAGCTTAGCCAGGAACTACAATGAGCAGTTCTTC.

This chain uses TRBV19 with TRBJ2-7; D is unclear. This CDR3 comprises 13 residues. Trimming removed 8 bases at V and 4 bases at J, with 15 bases between. From germline, CDR1 is LNHDA and CDR2 SQIVND (reference sequence). In DNA, the CDR3 is TGTGCCAGTGGGCCCCACGCAGCTTACGAGCAGTACTTC. As protein: CASGPHAAYEQYF.

The V call is TRBV7-2, the J call TRBJ1-4; D possibly corresponds to TRBD1 (6 bases). V was clipped by 3 bases and J by 5 bases, with 13 bases between them. The germline V gene encodes CDR1 SGHTA and CDR2 FQGNSA. There are 15 residues in the CDR3. Here the CDR3 reads CASSFPGQINEKLFF. CDR3 DNA: TGTGCCAGCAGCTTCCCCGGACAGATAAATGAAAAACTGTTTTTT.

The genes are TRBV30 and TRBJ2-1, with D maybe TRBD2 (5 bases). Trimming removed 1 base from V and 4 bases from J, with 14 bases in between. This CDR3 comprises 15 residues. CDR1 is GTSNPN and CDR2 is SVGIG in the germline V gene (reference sequence). In DNA, the CDR3 is TGTGCCTGGAGTGGTGGGTCGGGGTCATACAATGAGCAGTTCTTC. Translated, it gives CAWSGGSGSYNEQFF.

The V and J genes are TRBV5-1 and TRBJ2-1; 13 nucleotides agree with TRBD2. Germline V gives CDR1 SGHRS, CDR2 YFSETQ. The CDR3 contains 15 residues. V gave up 4 bases and J gave up 7 bases; unmatched junction bases: 5. CDR3 residues: CASSPRTSGGNEQFF. In DNA, the CDR3 is TGCGCCAGCAGCCCGAGGACTAGCGGGGGAAATGAGCAGTTCTTC.

The rearrangement links TRBV7-9 to TRBJ2-7; 9 nucleotides align to TRBD1. The germline gives CDR1 SEHNR, CDR2 FQNEAQ (reference sequence). V dropped 2 bases and J dropped 4; count of bases not matched to a gene: 9. CDR3 size: 16 residues. The CDR3 loop is CASSLWAGTGSYEQYF. In nucleotides, the CDR3 is TGTGCCAGCAGCTTATGGGCAGGGACAGGGAGTTACGAGCAGTACTTC. The full variable domain, with the rest looked up from reference TRBV7-9 and TRBJ2-7, is DTGVSQNPRHKITKRGQNVTFRCDPISEHNRLYWYRQTLGQGPEFLTYFQNEAQLEKSRLLSDRFSAERPKGSFSTLEIQRTEQGDSAMYLCASSLWAGTGSYEQYFGPGTRLTVT.